The 25 T cell receptor beta chains given below trace back to one sample, sequenced in a study of vaccination effects on CD4 cells after COVID-19. Their antigen targets remain unknown. Expansion with viral peptide pools was applied to antigen-specific CD4+ T cells by the ViraFEST assay prior to sequencing. At the end of approximately 10 days of culture, CD4+ T cells were isolated. Negative nucleocapsid antibody tests before and after vaccination confirmed no previous SARS-CoV-2 infection. The protocol was immunoSEQ multiplex PCR, while the TCRdb copy is restricted to in-frame clones and leaves out a portion. The repertoire includes tens of thousands of clones, 65% to 85% of them detected once, and around 3.2% sits in the top ten. This specimen consisted of CD4+ T cells from PBMCs cultured with HCoV-NL63 spike peptides, obtained before COVID-19 vaccination. The receptors derive from a human donor who received a COVID-19 vaccine.

This chain links TRBV5-1 with TRBJ2-5; D is uncertain. V lost 0 bases, J lost 3 bases, and 18 bases lay in between. There are 17 residues in the CDR3. The germline V gene encodes CDR1 SGHRS and CDR2 YFSETQ. This CDR3 reads CASSLGFSGAGEETQYF. CDR3 sequence (DNA): TGCGCCAGCAGCTTGGGCTTTTCGGGCGCTGGGGAAGAGACCCAGTACTTC.

V and J are TRBV5-4 and TRBJ2-2; 7 bases are a match to TRBD1. The germline gives CDR1 SGHNT, CDR2 YYREEE (reference sequence). CDR3 length: 15 amino acids. Trimming removed 0 bases from V and 1 base from J; junction bases left unmatched: 0. CDR3 amino acids: CASSLDRGNTGELFF. The DNA of the CDR3 is TGTGCCAGCAGCTTGGACAGGGGGAACACCGGGGAGCTGTTTTTT.

Here the CDR3 DNA reads TGTGCCAGCAGTCTCGTTAGTGGGGCTGGTAACATTCAGTACTTC. Translation: CASSLVSGAGNIQYF. This chain joins TRBV27 and TRBJ2-4; a possible D gene is TRBD1 (5 bases). The CDR3 totals 15 residues. Trimming pared 5 bases from V and 7 bases from J, leaving 18 bases between. Looked up from germline, CDR1 is MNHEY and CDR2 is SMNVEV (reference sequence).

The J gene is TRBJ1-5, the V gene TRBV19; D is unresolved. CDR1 is LNHDA, CDR2 SQIVND, per germline (reference sequence). The CDR3 sequence is 14 residues long. V lost 8 bases to trimming and J lost 0 bases, with 11 bases between them. As DNA, the CDR3 is TGTGCCAGTGCGGGAGACTATAGCAATCAGCCCCAGCATTTT. Its protein product is CASAGDYSNQPQHF.

In this sample, this clone turned up a few times. The chain employs TRBV2 and TRBJ2-7; D uncertain. The V end was cut by 3 bases, the J end by 6 bases, with 6 bases between. The CDR3 runs to 11 residues. Germline loops: CDR1 SNHLY, CDR2 FYNNEI. The CDR3 region has the DNA TGTGCCAGCAGTGAGGTAGGCGAGCAGTACGTC. It specifies CASSEVGEQYV.

This clone has only a few counts. The J gene is TRBJ2-5, the V gene TRBV5-4, with TRBD1 as a possible D gene (6 bases). This CDR3 is 14 amino acids long. Per germline, CDR1 SGHNT and CDR2 YYREEE (reference sequence). Trimming left V 5 bases short and J 5 bases short, with 16 bases between. The CDR3 region is CASSKQGKVETQYF. DNA for the CDR3: TGTGCCAGCAGTAAACAGGGAAAAGTGGAGACCCAGTACTTC.

The V and J genes are TRBV28 and TRBJ1-2; D gene ambiguous. Germline V CDR1 and CDR2: MDHEN, SYDVKM. The CDR3 has 11 residues. Trimming took off 2 bases at V and 8 bases at J, with 6 bases between the two ends. Written as DNA, the CDR3 is TGTGCCAGCAGTTTAGGGTTGGGCTACACCTTC. Its protein product is CASSLGLGYTF.

The rearrangement uses TRBV7-7 and TRBJ2-3; D is unresolved. The V gene lost 2 bases and the J gene lost 4 bases, with 16 bases spanning the gap. This CDR3 is built from 16 residues. Per the germline V gene, CDR1 is SSHAT and CDR2 is FNYEAQ (reference sequence). CDR3: CASSLSSPPLADTQYF. CDR3 DNA sequence: TGTGCCAGCAGCTTATCCAGCCCGCCCTTGGCAGATACGCAGTATTTT.

The chain couples TRBV28 to TRBJ2-1; 9 bases align to TRBD1. Looked up from germline, CDR1 is MDHEN and CDR2 is SYDVKM. The junction had 5 bases not matched to a gene; V was cut back by 5 bases and J by 3 bases. The CDR3 consists of 15 residues. CDR3 sequence (DNA): TGTGCCAGCAGTGCACCGGGACAGGGCTACAATGAGCAGTTCTTC. Its protein is CASSAPGQGYNEQFF.

There are a few counts of this clone. This rearrangement joins TRBV24-1 to TRBJ1-2; D remains unclear. This CDR3 has 15 residues. The germline gives CDR1 KGHDR, CDR2 SFDVKD. V lost 5 bases and J lost 7, with 19 bases in between. The CDR3 is CATSATQTGIGGYTF. CDR3 in DNA: TGTGCCACCAGTGCTACACAGACGGGGATTGGTGGCTACACCTTC.

This clone turned up a few times. V usage is TRBV28 and J usage is TRBJ1-1; D might be TRBD1 (6 bases). The ends were cut back, 6 bases at V and 4 bases at J, with 12 bases in the middle. CDR1 and CDR2 from the germline V gene are MDHEN and SYDVKM. CDR3 length equals 13 residues. The DNA for the CDR3 is TGTGCCAGCAGCCGACCAGGGGCCACTGAAGCTTTCTTT. Amino acids: CASSRPGATEAFF.

The chain couples TRBV28 to TRBJ1-6, with 9 bases fitting TRBD1. Looked up from germline, CDR1 is MDHEN and CDR2 is SYDVKM. The CDR3 runs 15 residues. The junction had 3 bases not matched to a gene; V was cut back by 1 base and J by 8 bases. The CDR3 DNA follows: TGTGCCAGCAGTTTATCGGGACAGGGAGATTCACCCCTCCACTTT. Residues: CASSLSGQGDSPLHF.

V is TRBV5-1 and J is TRBJ1-1; 7 positions agree with TRBD1. The germline gives CDR1 SGHRS, CDR2 YFSETQ. This CDR3 comprises 16 residues. With 0 bases clipped from V and 5 bases from J, the junction kept 10 bases outside the gene matches. The CDR3 region is CASSLDASLRGTEAFF. In DNA, the CDR3 is TGCGCCAGCAGCTTGGACGCGTCCCTCAGGGGGACTGAAGCTTTCTTT. Based on the CDR3 plus reference TRBV5-1 and TRBJ1-1, the full variable domain is KAGVTQTPRYLIKTRGQQVTLSCSPISGHRSVSWYQQTPGQGLQFLFEYFSETQRNKGNFPGRFSGRQFSNSRSEMNVSTLELGDSALYLCASSLDASLRGTEAFFGQGTRLTVV.

V usage is TRBV9 and J usage is TRBJ1-2; 7 positions match TRBD1. The length of the CDR3 is 15 residues. J gave up 3 bases and V 1 base, and 6 bases lay outside the gene matches. Germline lookup yields CDR1 SGDLS and CDR2 YYNGEE. This chain's CDR3 is CASSVRTGPDYGYTF. The CDR3 region has the DNA TGTGCCAGCAGCGTACGGACAGGCCCTGACTATGGCTACACCTTC.

The chain employs TRBV6-5 and TRBJ1-1; the D is unclear. CDR3 size: 12 residues. V lost 6 bases, J lost 1 base, and 6 bases lay in between. Per the germline V gene, CDR1 is MNHEY and CDR2 is SVGAGI. CDR3 in DNA: TGTGCCAGCAGCCGACAGAACACTGAAGCTTTCTTT. It yields the protein CASSRQNTEAFF.

CDR3 coding DNA: TGTGCCAGCATATCCGCCAGCCGTGGCCCCCTCTCTGGAAACACCATATATTTT. It is translated as CASISASRGPLSGNTIYF. The V call is TRBV21-1, the J call TRBJ1-3. TRBV21-1 is tagged as a pseudogene. There are 18 residues in the CDR3.

CDR3 region: CSVAASYNEQFF. The CDR3 nucleotides read TGCAGCGTTGCAGCCTCCTACAATGAGCAGTTCTTC. The chain couples TRBV29-1 to TRBJ2-1; D ambiguous. The ends were cut back, 4 bases at V and 0 bases at J, with 4 bases in the middle. The germline V gene has CDR1 SQVTM and CDR2 ANQGSEA. The CDR3 is made up of 12 amino acids.

V gene TRBV6-5 combines with J gene TRBJ2-6, with D perhaps TRBD1 (6 bases). The CDR3 is 15 amino acids. Deletions cut 7 bases from V and 2 bases from J, with 12 bases between. The germline V gene has CDR1 MNHEY and CDR2 SVGAGI. The CDR3 loop reads CASTRQVPGANVLTF. The DNA of the CDR3 is TGTGCCAGCACCCGACAGGTCCCTGGGGCCAACGTCCTGACTTTC.

The chain carries TRBV5-6 and TRBJ1-6, with D uncertain. Per the germline V gene, CDR1 is SGHDT and CDR2 is YYEEEE. The CDR3 sequence is 15 residues long. V was trimmed by 4 bases and J by 4 bases, leaving 12 bases between them. The CDR3 reads CASSHLELYNSPLHF. The CDR3 bases are TGTGCCAGCAGCCACCTAGAGCTATATAATTCACCCCTCCACTTT.

This sequence joins TRBV11-3 and TRBJ1-4, with D maybe TRBD1 (5 bases). Germline values: CDR1 SGHNT, CDR2 YENEEA. The ends were cut back, 5 bases at V and 2 bases at J, with 12 bases in the middle. CDR3 length equals 15 residues. As DNA, the CDR3 is TGTGCCAGCAGCACCCCCGAGGGGACTAATGAAAAACTGTTTTTT. Its translation: CASSTPEGTNEKLFF.

The gene calls are TRBV19 and TRBJ1-1; D uncertain. CDR3 length: 15 residues. With 3 bases removed from V and 1 base from J, the gap between germline ends came to 12 bases. Per the germline V gene, CDR1 is LNHDA and CDR2 is SQIVND (reference sequence). Written as DNA, the CDR3 is TGTGCCAGTAGTATCCAGGAAAGGCCGAACACTGAAGCTTTCTTT. Amino acids: CASSIQERPNTEAFF.

This rearrangement joins TRBV7-3 to TRBJ2-3; D gene uncertain. There are 15 residues in the CDR3. With 0 bases removed from V and 2 bases from J, the gap between germline ends came to 9 bases. Germline V gene lookup returns CDR1 SGHTA and CDR2 FQGTGA. The CDR3 sequence: CASSLTIGSTDTQYF. DNA of the CDR3: TGTGCCAGCAGCTTAACGATCGGCTCCACAGATACGCAGTATTTT.

CDR3 DNA sequence: TGCGCCAGCAGCTCAGGACTAGCGGGATCGCAAGAGACCCAGTACTTC. Encoded protein: CASSSGLAGSQETQYF. This chain links TRBV5-1 with TRBJ2-5, with 12 bases matching TRBD2. The CDR3 has 16 residues. V shed 3 bases and J 2 bases; nucleotides not matched to a gene: 5. Germline V gene lookup returns CDR1 SGHRS and CDR2 YFSETQ.

The chain links TRBV9 to TRBJ1-5, with D maybe TRBD1 (5 bases). The CDR3 has 15 amino acids. Germline CDR1 and CDR2: SGDLS and YYNGEE. V was trimmed by 3 bases and J by 3 bases, leaving 13 bases between them. The CDR3 DNA sequence: TGTGCCAGCAGCGCAGGACATAATTCCAATCAGCCCCAGCATTTT. Its protein is CASSAGHNSNQPQHF.

This chain connects TRBV24-1 to TRBJ2-5; D possibly matches TRBD1 or TRBD2 (5 bases each). CDR3 size: 12 residues. V lost 5 bases to trimming and J lost 4 bases, with 7 bases between them. Germline assignment: CDR1 KGHDR and CDR2 SFDVKD. The CDR3 DNA follows: TGTGCCACCAGTGCGGGGCTAGAGACCCAGTACTTC. Translation gives CATSAGLETQYF.